This T cell receptor (beta chain) emerged from a study of Ad26.COV2.S vaccination and SARS-CoV-2 variants. About the research overall: A participant enrolled in the COV1001 Ad26.COV2.S trial arm provided the sample. The study, taken as a whole, reports: For non-spike TCRs, breadth in vaccine recipients resembled that in placebo recipients.

Germline V gene data show CDR1 as SGHRS and CDR2 as YFSETQ. The CDR3 spans 13 residues. V was shortened by 3 bases and J by 0 bases, with 6 bases between the two germline ends. Treatment in this sample: roughly 19 received Ad26.COV2.S at low or high dose, single or two shots; 5 received placebo; per-sample allocation not given. At day 63 after the first vaccine or placebo injection, samples were drawn. An adult of 18-55 years in Boston served as donor. Immunization relied on an Ad26 vector, which expressed Wuhan-strain SARS-CoV-2 spike. Libraries were prepared by immunoSEQ multiplex PCR; TCRdb keeps only in-frame clonotypes and omits some of them. Of roughly 500,000 clones in the sample, around 90% are singletons; the top ten hold around 13%. Comments on this clone: Its specificity is unknown.

This sample comprised peripheral blood, obtained in a trial of Ad26.COV2.S vaccine versus placebo. The source of this sequence is a person aged 18 to 65 who received the Ad26.COV2.S COVID-19 vaccine or a placebo. This sequence joins TRBV5-1 and TRBJ1-1; no reliable D call. CDR3 in amino acids: CASSSELNTEAFF. As DNA, the CDR3 is TGCGCCAGCAGCTCCGAGCTGAACACTGAAGCTTTCTTT.